The next 2 T cell receptor beta chains were all read from a single sample in a study of blood T cell repertoires in COVID-19. TCRdb keeps only in-frame clones here, not all; method: immunoSEQ multiplex PCR. Of tens of thousands of clones in the sample, 70% to 85% are singletons; the top ten hold about 7%. The sample taken for sequencing was peripheral blood. The receptors here all came from a man in his 70s with acute or convalescent COVID-19.

This chain links TRBV11-2 with TRBJ1-5, with D unclear. Trimming took 1 base from V and 4 from J, leaving 11 bases between them. Germline CDR1 SGHAT, CDR2 FQNNGV. This CDR3 has 15 amino acids. CDR3 sequence reads: CASSLGSRINQPQHF. In DNA, the CDR3 is TGTGCCAGCAGCTTAGGGTCCAGGATTAATCAGCCCCAGCATTTT.

V gene TRBV5-6 combines with J gene TRBJ1-1, with D possibly matching TRBD1 (5 bases). The CDR3 is 19 amino acids. Germline V gene lookup returns CDR1 SGHDT and CDR2 YYEEEE. Trimming took 3 bases from V and 0 from J, leaving 24 bases between them. CDR3 loop: CASSSPRGVQGLMNTEAFF. In DNA, the CDR3 is TGTGCCAGCAGCTCTCCCCGGGGGGTGCAGGGTCTGATGAACACTGAAGCTTTCTTT. Full variable domain (remainder filled in from reference TRBV5-6 and TRBJ1-1): DAGVTQSPTHLIKTRGQQVTLRCSPKSGHDTVSWYQQALGQGPQFIFQYYEEEERQRGNFPDRFSGHQFPNYSSELNVNALLLGDSALYLCASSSPRGVQGLMNTEAFFGQGTRLTVV.